Given below is one TCR beta chain in context. CDR3 length equals 14 residues. V was clipped by 1 base and J by 7 bases, with 14 bases between them. Germline loops: CDR1 LGHDT, CDR2 YNNKEL (reference sequence). The assay was immunoSEQ multiplex PCR, and TCRdb's table has in-frame clones only and misses some. The data hold around 110,000 clones, with 70% to 90% observed a single time. The source of the sample is a study of blood T cell repertoires in COVID-19. This receptor was identified in a middle-aged man with active or convalescent COVID-19. This chain links TRBV3-1 (or the pseudogene TRBV3-2) with TRBJ2-7; D uncertain. The specimen was peripheral blood. The CDR3: CASSQAPIEREQYF. The CDR3 DNA follows: TGTGCCAGCAGCCAAGCCCCAATCGAGCGTGAGCAGTACTTC.